This T cell receptor (beta chain) was profiled in a study of patients and donors after allogeneic stem cell transplantation. MiXCR, applied by TCRdb to the RT-PCR reads, yields one record per CDR3 protein. Of about 230,000 distinct CDR3 sequences listed, 12% to 15% are singletons. The CDR3 consists of 14 residues. V gave up 4 bases and J gave up 2 bases, with 13 bases separating them. From germline, CDR1 is SGHRS and CDR2 YFSETQ. The clonotype originates from a human donor who was either an allogeneic HSCT recipient or a stem cell or donor lymphocyte infusion donor (not recorded which). It is not recorded whose cells these are; they may come from a transplant donor. Input material: blood, either unsorted or a sorted T cell fraction (not recorded which). J is TRBJ2-7 and V is TRBV5-1, with a tentative D call TRBD1 (5 bases). The CDR3 is CASSLGQSPYEQYF. CDR3 bases: TGCGCCAGCAGCCTGGGGCAGTCCCCCTACGAGCAGTACTTC.